This T cell receptor (beta chain) appears in the sequencing data of a study of regulatory T cells in long-lasting Graves disease. Study findings and constraints: Newly diagnosed patients had higher TCR diversity than persistent Graves' patients did. Among the persistent patients, 2,500 to 3,000 public clonotypes were shared, more than the 750 to 1,000 shared among new patients.

Losses at the gene ends were 5 bases for V and 5 bases for J; bases not matched to a gene: 7. Germline lookup yields CDR1 SGHTA and CDR2 FQGNSA. The CDR3 is 14 residues long. Time point in this sample: persistent/refractory GD, antithyroid drugs over 5 years with positive TRAb. There was RNA extracted from PBMCs, and the TCR library was made from it. In building TCR beta libraries, iRepertoire HTBI primers were used together with Arm-PCR of CDR3 regions. TCRdb reanalysed the multiplex PCR reads using MiXCR and keeps one entry per CDR3 protein. The repertoire holds 500,000 to 800,000 distinct CDR3 sequences, around 30% seen once, with 42% in the top ten. As for this clonotype: Its matching antigen is unknown.

Sequenced material: peripheral blood mononuclear cells (PBMCs), taken when the disease was refractory, from a patient treated with antithyroid drugs. The chain has TRBV7-2 and TRBJ1-1; the match to TRBD1 covers 8 bases. The clonotype originates from a female donor with Graves disease. The CDR3 sequence is CASSPRTGLTEAFF. The CDR3 DNA sequence: TGTGCCAGCAGCCCACGGACAGGGCTGACTGAAGCTTTCTTT. The variable domain in full, completed from reference TRBV7-2 and TRBJ1-1, reads GAGVSQSPSNKVTEKGKDVELRCDPISGHTALYWYRQSLGQGLEFLIYFQGNSAPDKSGLPSDRFSAERTGGSVSTLTIQRTQQEDSAVYLCASSPRTGLTEAFFGQGTRLTVV.